The 8 T cell receptor beta chains below come from one sample, sequenced in a study of T cells in localized non-small cell lung cancer. Method: immunoSEQ multiplex PCR; TCRdb's copy keeps in-frame clones and lacks some. The sample records about 21,000 clones, roughly 86% being singletons. The specimen was peripheral blood mononuclear cells, collected before any cancer treatment. The origin of the receptors is a male donor aged 60 or older with stage II lung adenocarcinoma.

This sequence joins TRBV7-9 and TRBJ2-3; 9 positions agree with TRBD2. V was clipped by 3 bases and J by 5 bases; unmatched bases: 6. Germline V lookup: CDR1 SEHNR, CDR2 FQNEAQ (reference sequence). There are 15 residues in the CDR3. The CDR3 spells CASSFLSGRLDTQYF. CDR3 sequence (DNA): TGTGCCAGCAGCTTCTTGAGCGGGAGGTTAGATACGCAGTATTTT.

In this sample, this clone turned up once. The chain has TRBV5-1 and TRBJ2-1; a possible D gene is TRBD2 (6 bases). CDR1 SGHRS and CDR2 YFSETQ come from the germline V gene. There are 16 residues in the CDR3. Deletions cut 4 bases from V and 0 bases from J, with 14 bases between. The CDR3 reads CASSPGVAVSYNEQFF. In nucleotides, the CDR3 is TGCGCCAGCAGCCCGGGGGTAGCGGTCTCCTACAATGAGCAGTTCTTC.

This chain links TRBV7-2 with TRBJ1-5, with unresolved D. V lost 1 base and J lost 4, with 11 bases in between. CDR3 length equals 15 residues. Germline-derived CDR1 and CDR2 are SGHTA and FQGNSA. The chain's CDR3 is CASSLGSPGNQPQHF. CDR3 DNA: TGTGCCAGCAGCTTAGGATCTCCGGGAAATCAGCCCCAGCATTTT.

The chain joins TRBV5-1 to TRBJ2-3; D remains ambiguous. Trimming pared 4 bases from V and 4 bases from J, leaving 13 bases between. The germline CDR1 and CDR2 sequences are SGHRS and YFSETQ. The CDR3 sequence is 14 residues long. The CDR3 DNA sequence: TGCGCCAGCAGCCCCGACGTTCGGGCAGATACGCAGTATTTT. It yields the protein CASSPDVRADTQYF.

The gene calls are TRBV28 and TRBJ2-1; 7 bases fit TRBD2. Per germline, CDR1 MDHEN and CDR2 SYDVKM. The ends lost 2 bases at V and 7 bases at J; junction bases unmatched: 8. This CDR3 contains 15 residues. CDR3 residues: CASSLAGASANEQFF. The CDR3 coding sequence is TGTGCCAGCAGTTTAGCGGGAGCCTCCGCAAATGAGCAGTTCTTC.

The chain uses TRBV28 and TRBJ1-3, with no clear D. V lost 3 bases and J lost 0, with 12 bases in between. CDR3 size: 16 residues. CDR1 is MDHEN and CDR2 is SYDVKM in the germline V gene. The CDR3, as DNA: TGTGCCAGCAGTTTGAGGCGCCCTTACTCTGGAAACACCATATATTTT. Its translation is CASSLRRPYSGNTIYF. Based on the CDR3 plus reference TRBV28 and TRBJ1-3, the full variable domain is DVKVTQSSRYLVKRTGEKVFLECVQDMDHENMFWYRQDPGLGLRLIYFSYDVKMKEKGDIPEGYSVSREKKERFSLILESASTNQTSMYLCASSLRRPYSGNTIYFGEGSWLTVV.

This rearrangement joins TRBV7-9 to TRBJ2-2; D ambiguous. Germline CDR1 is SEHNR and CDR2 is FQNEAQ (reference sequence). This CDR3 region has 12 residues. V was trimmed by 7 bases and J by 5 bases, leaving 8 bases between them. CDR3 sequence: CASNLGTGELFF. For the CDR3, the DNA is TGTGCCAGCAACCTCGGGACCGGGGAGCTGTTTTTT.

The chain's CDR3 is CASSFSGSVYEQFF. The CDR3 region has the DNA TGTGCCAGTAGTTTTAGCGGGAGTGTCTATGAGCAGTTCTTC. The rearrangement uses TRBV19 and TRBJ2-1, with TRBD2 matching over 9 bases. The CDR3 spans 14 residues. The V segment lost 5 bases and the J segment 8 bases; nucleotides outside the gene matches: 7. Germline values: CDR1 LNHDA, CDR2 SQIVND (reference sequence).